This passage covers 9 T cell receptor beta chains from one sample sequenced in a study of blood T cell repertoires in COVID-19. Clones were sequenced by immunoSEQ multiplex PCR, and TCRdb holds only the in-frame ones, with some missing. This table holds approximately 52,000 clones, 65% to 90% found once. The material sequenced was peripheral blood. Receptors were obtained from a man aged 60-69 years with acute or convalescent COVID-19.

This chain joins TRBV7-6 and TRBJ2-1, with TRBD2 identical over 9 bases. CDR3 length: 18 residues. Germline CDR1 reads SGHVS; CDR2 reads FNYEAQ. J lost 2 bases, V lost 5 bases, and 13 bases had no gene match. The CDR3 DNA follows: TGTGCCAGCAGCCCCGCGGGGGGGGCGGGAGCCCCCTACAATGAGCAGTTCTTC. Protein: CASSPAGGAGAPYNEQFF.

This sequence joins TRBV20-1 and TRBJ1-5; no firm D call. The V and J ends lost 3 bases and 5 bases respectively, with 23 bases between them. CDR1 and CDR2 from the germline V gene are DFQATT and SNEGSKA (reference sequence). The CDR3 loop spans 17 amino acids. CDR3 DNA: TGCAGTGCTAGTTTAGCGCAAAGGGTTATTCTACATCAGCCCCAGCATTTT. It yields the protein CSASLAQRVILHQPQHF.

The chain couples TRBV11-2 to TRBJ2-2; no clear D. This CDR3 contains 14 residues. CDR1 is SGHAT, CDR2 FQNNGV, per germline. V shed 0 bases and J shed 5 bases, with 7 bases lying between them. CDR3 coding DNA: TGTGCCAGCAGCTTAGAAGTCGGTACCGGGGAGCTGTTTTTT. Protein product: CASSLEVGTGELFF.

The chain carries TRBV10-3 and TRBJ2-7, with D tentatively TRBD1 (6 bases). The V gene lost 9 bases and the J gene lost 2 bases, with 17 bases spanning the gap. The CDR3 is 14 residues long. Germline CDR1 is ENHRY and CDR2 is SYGVKD. The CDR3 sequence: CAIQQAGDTYEQYF. As DNA, the CDR3 is TGTGCCATACAGCAGGCAGGGGACACCTACGAGCAGTACTTC.

The V and J genes are TRBV6-5 and TRBJ2-2, with D perhaps matching TRBD1 (6 bases). Germline CDR1 reads MNHEY; CDR2 reads SVGAGI. This CDR3 spans 16 amino acids. V was trimmed by 4 bases and J by 1 base, leaving 13 bases between them. CDR3 nucleotides: TGTGCCAGCAGTTCCCCGACAGGAAAGAACACCGGGGAGCTGTTTTTT. Encoded protein: CASSSPTGKNTGELFF.

The chain recombines TRBV15 with TRBJ2-7; possible D gene TRBD1, 6 bases. CDR1 and CDR2 (germline): LNHNV, YYDKDF (reference sequence). With 5 bases removed from V and 6 bases from J, the gap between germline ends came to 17 bases. The CDR3 consists of 14 residues. The CDR3 here is CATSGRDTFSEQYF. The DNA for the CDR3 is TGTGCCACCAGCGGAAGGGACACCTTCTCCGAGCAGTACTTC.

A few counts support this clone. V usage is TRBV5-1 and J usage is TRBJ1-3; the D gene is possibly TRBD1 (6 bases). This CDR3 is 15 amino acids long. V was cut by 5 bases and J by 0 bases, with 12 bases left in between. Germline CDR1 is SGHRS and CDR2 is YFSETQ. CDR3 sequence: CASRPTGFSGNTIYF. CDR3 nucleotides: TGCGCCAGCAGGCCTACAGGGTTCTCTGGAAACACCATATATTTT.

The chain employs TRBV9 and TRBJ2-5; D gene uncertain. The CDR3 spans 12 residues. The germline V and J ends were trimmed by 9 bases and 2 bases, with 11 bases remaining between them. CDR1 is SGDLS and CDR2 is YYNGEE in the germline V gene. The CDR3 sequence: CATSLNQETQYF. The CDR3 nucleotides read TGTGCCACCTCACTAAATCAAGAGACCCAGTACTTC.

The gene calls are TRBV9 and TRBJ2-2, with D possibly TRBD2 on 5 matching bases. Per the germline V gene, CDR1 is SGDLS and CDR2 is YYNGEE. CDR3 length equals 15 residues. The V gene lost 0 bases and the J gene lost 5 bases, with 11 bases spanning the gap. CDR3 DNA: TGTGCCAGCAGCGTAGCTACGTCGGGGACCGGGGAGCTGTTTTTT. This gives the protein CASSVATSGTGELFF.